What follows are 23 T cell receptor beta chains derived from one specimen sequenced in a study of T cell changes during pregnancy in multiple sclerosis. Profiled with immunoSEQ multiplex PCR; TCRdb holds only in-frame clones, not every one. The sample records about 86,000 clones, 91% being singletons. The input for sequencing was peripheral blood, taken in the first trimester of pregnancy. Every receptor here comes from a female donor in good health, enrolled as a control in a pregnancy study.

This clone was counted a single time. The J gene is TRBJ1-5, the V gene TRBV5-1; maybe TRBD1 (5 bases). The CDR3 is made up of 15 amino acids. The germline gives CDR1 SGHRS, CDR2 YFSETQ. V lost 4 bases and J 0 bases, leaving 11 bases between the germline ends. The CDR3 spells CASSQGGNSNQPQHF. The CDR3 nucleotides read TGCGCCAGCAGCCAGGGAGGGAATAGCAATCAGCCCCAGCATTTT.

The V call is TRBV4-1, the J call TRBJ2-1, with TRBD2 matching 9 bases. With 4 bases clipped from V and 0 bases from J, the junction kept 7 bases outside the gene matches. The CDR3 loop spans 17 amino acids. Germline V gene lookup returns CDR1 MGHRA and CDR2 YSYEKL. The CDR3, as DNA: TGCGCCAGCAGCCCTCCCGAGCGGGGGGTCTCCTACAATGAGCAGTTCTTC. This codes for CASSPPERGVSYNEQFF.

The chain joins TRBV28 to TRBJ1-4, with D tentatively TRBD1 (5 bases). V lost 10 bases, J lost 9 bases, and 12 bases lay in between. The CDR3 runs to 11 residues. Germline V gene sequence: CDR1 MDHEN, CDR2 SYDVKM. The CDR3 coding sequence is TGTGCCACTGGAGGGGTCCAAAAACTGTTTTTT. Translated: CATGGVQKLFF.

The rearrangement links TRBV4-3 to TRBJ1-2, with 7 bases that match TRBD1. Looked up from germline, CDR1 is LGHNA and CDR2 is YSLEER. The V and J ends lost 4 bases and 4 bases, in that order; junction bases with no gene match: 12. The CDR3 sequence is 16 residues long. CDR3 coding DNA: TGCGCCAGCAGCCGCGGTGTCGGGCAGGGGGTCTATGGCTACACCTTC. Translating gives CASSRGVGQGVYGYTF.

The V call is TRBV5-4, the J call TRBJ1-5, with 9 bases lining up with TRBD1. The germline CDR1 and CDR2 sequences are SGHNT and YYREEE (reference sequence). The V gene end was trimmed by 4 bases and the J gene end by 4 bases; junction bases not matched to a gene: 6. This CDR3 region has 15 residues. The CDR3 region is CASSQDRGLNQPQHF. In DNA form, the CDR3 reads TGTGCCAGCAGCCAGGACAGGGGTCTTAATCAGCCCCAGCATTTT.

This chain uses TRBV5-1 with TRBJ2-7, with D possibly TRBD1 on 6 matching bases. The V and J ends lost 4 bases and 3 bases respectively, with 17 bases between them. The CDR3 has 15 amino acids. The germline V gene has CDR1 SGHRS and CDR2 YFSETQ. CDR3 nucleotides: TGCGCCAGCAGCATTACCAGACAGGAGAACTACGAGCAGTACTTC. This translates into CASSITRQENYEQYF.

The DNA of the CDR3 is TGTGCCAGCGGGGGGGCATGGGATACGCAGTATTTT. Protein product: CASGGAWDTQYF. The chain is built from TRBV7-2 and TRBJ2-3; a possible D gene is TRBD2 (7 bases). CDR3 size: 12 residues. The V end lost 8 bases, the J end lost 6 bases, and 12 bases lay between the germline ends. Germline values: CDR1 SGHTA, CDR2 FQGNSA.

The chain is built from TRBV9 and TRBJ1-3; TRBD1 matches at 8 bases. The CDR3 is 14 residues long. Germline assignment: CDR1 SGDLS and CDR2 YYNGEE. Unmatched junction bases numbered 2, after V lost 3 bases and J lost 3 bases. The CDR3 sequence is CASSGGQGGNTIYF. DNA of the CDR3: TGTGCCAGCAGCGGCGGACAGGGTGGAAACACCATATATTTT.

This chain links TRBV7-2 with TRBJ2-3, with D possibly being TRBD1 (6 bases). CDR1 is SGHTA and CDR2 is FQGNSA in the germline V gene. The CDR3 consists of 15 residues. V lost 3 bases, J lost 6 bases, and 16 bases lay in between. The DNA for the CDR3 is TGTGCCAGCAGCTTGTTACAGGGCAATAGGGATACGCAGTATTTT. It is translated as CASSLLQGNRDTQYF.

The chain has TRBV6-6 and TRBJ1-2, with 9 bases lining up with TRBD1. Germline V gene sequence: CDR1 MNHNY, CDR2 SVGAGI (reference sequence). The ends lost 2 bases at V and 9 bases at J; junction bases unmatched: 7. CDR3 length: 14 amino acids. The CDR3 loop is CASSYPGQGTSYTF. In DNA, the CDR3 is TGTGCCAGCAGTTACCCCGGACAGGGGACGAGCTACACCTTC.

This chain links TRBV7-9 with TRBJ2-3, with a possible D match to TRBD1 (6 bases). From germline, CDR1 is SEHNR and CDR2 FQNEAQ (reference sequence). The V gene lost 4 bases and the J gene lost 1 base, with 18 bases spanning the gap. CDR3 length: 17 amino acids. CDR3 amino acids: CASSSADSLWGTDTQYF. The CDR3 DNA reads TGTGCCAGCAGCTCCGCGGACAGCCTTTGGGGCACAGATACGCAGTATTTT.

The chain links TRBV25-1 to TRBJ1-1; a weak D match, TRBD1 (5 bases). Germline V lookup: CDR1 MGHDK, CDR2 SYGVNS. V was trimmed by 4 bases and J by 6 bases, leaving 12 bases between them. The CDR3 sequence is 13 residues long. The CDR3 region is CASSVDSWSEAFF. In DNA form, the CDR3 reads TGTGCCAGCAGTGTAGACAGTTGGTCTGAAGCTTTCTTT.

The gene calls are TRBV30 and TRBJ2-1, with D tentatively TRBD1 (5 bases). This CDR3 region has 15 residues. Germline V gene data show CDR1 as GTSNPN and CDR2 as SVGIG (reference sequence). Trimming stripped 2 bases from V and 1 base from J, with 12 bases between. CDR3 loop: CAWSTKRGSYNEQFF. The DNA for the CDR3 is TGTGCCTGGAGTACTAAAAGGGGTTCCTACAATGAGCAGTTCTTC.

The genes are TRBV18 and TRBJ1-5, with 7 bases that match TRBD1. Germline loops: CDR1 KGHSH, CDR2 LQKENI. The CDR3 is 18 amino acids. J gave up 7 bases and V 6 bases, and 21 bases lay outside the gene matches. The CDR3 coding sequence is TGTGCCAGCTCTCCGGGACAGACTCTGTTGGCCCAACACCAGCCCCAGCATTTT. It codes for CASSPGQTLLAQHQPQHF.

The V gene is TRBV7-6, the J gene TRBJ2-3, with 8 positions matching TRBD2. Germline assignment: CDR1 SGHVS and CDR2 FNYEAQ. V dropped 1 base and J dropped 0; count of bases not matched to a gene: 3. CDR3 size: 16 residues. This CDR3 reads CASSLEASGSTDTQYF. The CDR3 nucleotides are TGTGCCAGCAGCTTAGAGGCTAGCGGGAGCACAGATACGCAGTATTTT.

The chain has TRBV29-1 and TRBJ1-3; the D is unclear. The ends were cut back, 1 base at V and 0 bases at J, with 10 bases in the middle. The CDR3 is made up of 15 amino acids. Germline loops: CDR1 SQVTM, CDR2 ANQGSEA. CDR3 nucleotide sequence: TGCAGCGTTGAAGGAGGCTTGGGCTCTGGAAACACCATATATTTT. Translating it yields CSVEGGLGSGNTIYF.

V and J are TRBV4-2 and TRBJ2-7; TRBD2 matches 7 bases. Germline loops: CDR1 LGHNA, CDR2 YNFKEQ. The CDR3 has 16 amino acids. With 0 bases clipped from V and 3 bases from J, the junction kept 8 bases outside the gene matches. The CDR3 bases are TGTGCCAGCAGCCAAGACGATAGCGGGCCAGTCTACGAGCAGTACTTC. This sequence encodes CASSQDDSGPVYEQYF.

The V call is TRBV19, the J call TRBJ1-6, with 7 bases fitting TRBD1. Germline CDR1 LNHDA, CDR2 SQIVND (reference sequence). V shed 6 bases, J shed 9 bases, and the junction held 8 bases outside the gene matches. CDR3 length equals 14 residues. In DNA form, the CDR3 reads TGTGCCAGTAGGCCGACAGGGATAGGTTCACCCCTCCACTTT. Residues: CASRPTGIGSPLHF.

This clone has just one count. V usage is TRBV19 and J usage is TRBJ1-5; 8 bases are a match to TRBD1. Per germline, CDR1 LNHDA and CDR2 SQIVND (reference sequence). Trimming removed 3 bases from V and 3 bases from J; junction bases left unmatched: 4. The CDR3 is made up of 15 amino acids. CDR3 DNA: TGTGCCAGTAGTATCGCCAGGGGGCACAATCAGCCCCAGCATTTT. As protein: CASSIARGHNQPQHF.

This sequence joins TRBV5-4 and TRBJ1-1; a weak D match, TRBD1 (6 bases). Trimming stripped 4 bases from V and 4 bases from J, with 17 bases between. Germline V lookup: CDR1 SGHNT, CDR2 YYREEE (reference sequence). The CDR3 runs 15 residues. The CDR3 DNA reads TGTGCCAGCAGCCCCAGGTATTGGACAGCCACTGAAGCTTTCTTT. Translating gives CASSPRYWTATEAFF. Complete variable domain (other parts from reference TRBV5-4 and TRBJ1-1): ETGVTQSPTHLIKTRGQQVTLRCSSQSGHNTVSWYQQALGQGPQFIFQYYREEENGRGNFPPRFSGLQFPNYSSELNVNALELDDSALYLCASSPRYWTATEAFFGQGTRLTVV.

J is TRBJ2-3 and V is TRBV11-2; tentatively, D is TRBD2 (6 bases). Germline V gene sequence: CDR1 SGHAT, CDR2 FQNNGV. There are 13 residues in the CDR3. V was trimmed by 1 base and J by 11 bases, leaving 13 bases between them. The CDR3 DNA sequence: TGTGCCAGCAGCTTAGCTTATGTGGGGGGGCAGTATTTT. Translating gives CASSLAYVGGQYF.

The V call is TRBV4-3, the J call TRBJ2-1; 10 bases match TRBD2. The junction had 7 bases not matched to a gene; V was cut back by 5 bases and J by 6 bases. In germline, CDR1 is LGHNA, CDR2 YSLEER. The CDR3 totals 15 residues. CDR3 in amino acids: CASSSRTSGGNEQFF. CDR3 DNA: TGCGCCAGCAGCTCTAGGACTAGCGGAGGCAATGAGCAGTTCTTC.

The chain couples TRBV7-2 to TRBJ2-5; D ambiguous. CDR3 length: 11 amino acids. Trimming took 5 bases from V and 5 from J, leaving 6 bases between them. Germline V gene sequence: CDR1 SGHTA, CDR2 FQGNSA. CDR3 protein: CASSTRETQYF. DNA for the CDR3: TGTGCCAGCAGCACGAGGGAGACCCAGTACTTC.